This TCR beta chain originates from a study of blood T cell repertoires in COVID-19. Across the study: COVID-19 samples collected from the United States, Italy and Spain covered acute and convalescent phases. PBMCs, B-cell-depleted T cells, or T cells provided the cDNA or gDNA that made up the material.

Researchers sorted participants into cohorts using their self-reported clinical history. In the original workflow: Nucleated cell number was recorded as an estimate derived from reference gene primer amplification. The method was immunoSEQ multiplex PCR; TCRdb's version includes in-frame clones alone and lacks a portion of them. D and trimming were read from the DNA, whereas the V and J calls and clone size are those reported in that table. Of about 210,000 clones in the sample, approximately 86% were seen once. This clone has a handful of counts. Trimming stripped 6 bases from V and 2 bases from J, with 11 bases between. Per the germline V gene, CDR1 is LGHNT and CDR2 is FRNRAP. CDR3 size: 15 residues.

The sample was PBMCs or T cells enriched from blood (not recorded which). The TCR originated in a woman in her thirties who had been exposed to COVID-19. The rearrangement joins TRBV12-5 to TRBJ1-6; possible D gene TRBD1, 6 bases. CDR3 region: CASGGDIAYNSPLHF. The CDR3, as DNA: TGTGCTAGTGGAGGGGACATAGCCTATAATTCACCCCTCCACTTT.